This TCR beta chain was identified in a study of shared clonotypes between healthy human individuals (dated by TCRdb to about 2020). In the study overall: Two women and a few men aged 18 to 49 years were included in the cohort. Between about 0.9 and 10 billion PBMCs per donor were obtained by leukapheresis. To estimate repertoire size and how much clonotype sharing occurs between individuals, the study deeply sequenced the blood TCR repertoires of about five healthy adults. To increase sequencing depth and limit assay-specific biases, TCR repertoire library preparation and sequencing were carried out by different laboratories using diverse techniques. For each donor, CD4 naive and CD4 memory were each run on three plates, CD8 naive on two plates, and CD8 memory on one plate.

Using the deep immunoSEQ assay, multiplex PCR amplified TCR CDR3 regions from genomic DNA. Extracted genomic DNA from each cell subset was spread evenly across all wells of several immunoSEQ 96-well plates, with each plate serving as a replicate. For sorted subsets, around 0.2 ug of genomic DNA, equivalent to some 30,000 T cell genomes, went into each replicate PCR. Purified libraries were measured with a Qubit 3.0 fluorometer, size-checked on a Bioanalyzer 2100, and measured again with the KAPA Library Quantification kit. A separate single-read 150-cycle Illumina NextSeq 550 flow cell was used to sequence each immunoSEQ 96-well plate. As for the authors' bioinformatics: Because the immunoSEQ output held only junctional sequences and lacked quality scores, the filtering could not match the filtering applied to full-length reads. To assign V/J genes and CDR3, sequences were annotated using PyIR, a Python wrapper for IgBLAST v1.9, with IMGT germline references. Reads with weak V/J assignments (E-value above 1e-6), missing CDR3, stop codons, out-of-frame junctions, or ambiguous translated residues were removed. V3J clonotypes were defined as sequences sharing an identical inferred V gene, J gene, and CDR3 amino acid sequence. Percentage overlap between repertoires was calculated by dividing the number of shared unique clonotypes by the size of the smaller repertoire. Repertoire richness was assessed with RTK rarefaction, the Chao1 estimator, and Recon v2.1 estimates of unobserved clonotypes. OLGA was used to compute generation probabilities for all TCRbeta clonotypes that the gDNA method yielded from a few donors. As stored in TCRdb, this immuneACCESS dataset retains in-frame rearrangements with V and J assigned. A fraction of the clones does not appear; measured against another copy, unresolved V genes explain less than half of the discrepancy, and the remainder lacks a known reason. That table furnishes V, J and clone size, whereas the DNA furnished D and trimming. The sample table lists just over 2,000,000 clones, 90% to 95% of them with a count of one. The top ten clones comprise roughly 0.13% of the sample.

To note about this clone: What antigen it recognizes has not been identified. No much larger clone is present one base from it, and per-base qualities are unavailable.

Trimming at the junction amounts to 2 bases on V and 1 base on J, and the germline ends lie 8 bases apart. The CDR3 contains 13 residues, cysteine and phenylalanine counted. The kept DNA is CDR3 alone, 39 bases in frame from the first base. Via the germline V gene (reference sequence), CDR1 is GTSNPN and CDR2 SVGIG. Donors were healthy HIV-negative adults with no recently reported acute infections or vaccinations. Every donor was a Caucasian adult living in Nashville, Tennessee, USA. CD4+ T cells were enriched by magnetic negative selection, after which naive cells were positively selected on CD45RA and the negative fraction was taken as the memory subset. Blood was obtained by leukapheresis, after which PBMCs were separated by Ficoll-Histopaque density gradient centrifugation and cryopreserved in liquid nitrogen vapor phase. Analytical flow cytometry was used to check the purity and quantity of every magnetically sorted T cell population. Each sorted fraction had its genomic DNA isolated and then quantified by UV absorbance on a Nanodrop 2000c.

Summary of the overall study and its limitations: Sampling was restricted to blood, and TCR repertoires in tissue are likely to differ from TCR repertoires in blood. The genetic and exposure-history diversity represented was limited by the small number of donors. Compared with non-shared clonotypes, clonotypes shared by all four sorted-subset donors had higher generation probabilities. Sharing across a few donors was observed for about 4.8% of naive CD4, 3% to 3.5% of naive CD8, roughly 2.3% of memory CD4, and around 0.4% of memory CD8 clonotypes. Pairwise subsampling led to the expectation that sequencing depth would affect the degree of clonotype sharing among donors. Rarefaction of sorted-subset datasets indicated incomplete sequencing despite the large sequencing depth. Estimated clonotype richness was generally larger for naive than for memory subsets.

The sample comprised naive CD4+ T cells sorted from blood. The cell subset or site label for this specimen denotes: CD45RA+ positively selected. The TCR comes from a man aged 18 to 29 in good health. Rearrangement joined TRBV30 to TRBJ1-1, and the D gene may be TRBD1, 6 bases matching. The DNA is TGTGCCTGGAGTCTGGGACAGAACACTGAAGCTTTCTTT. It translates as CAWSLGQNTEAFF.